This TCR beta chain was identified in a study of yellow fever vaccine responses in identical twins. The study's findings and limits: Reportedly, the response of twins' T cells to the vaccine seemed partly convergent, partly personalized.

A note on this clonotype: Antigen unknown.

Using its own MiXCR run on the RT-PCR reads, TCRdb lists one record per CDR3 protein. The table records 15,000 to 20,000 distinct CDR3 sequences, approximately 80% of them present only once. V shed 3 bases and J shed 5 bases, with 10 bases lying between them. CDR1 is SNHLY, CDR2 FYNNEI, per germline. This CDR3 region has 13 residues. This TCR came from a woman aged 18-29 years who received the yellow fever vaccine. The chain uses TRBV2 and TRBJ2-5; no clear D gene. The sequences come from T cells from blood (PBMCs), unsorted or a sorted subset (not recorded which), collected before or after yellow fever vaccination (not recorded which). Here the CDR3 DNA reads TGTGCCAGCAGTGAGGACCAAAGCGAGACCCAGTACTTC. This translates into CASSEDQSETQYF.